Shown below are 27 T cell receptor beta chains from a single sample sequenced in a study of shared clonotypes between healthy human individuals. Terminally differentiated effector memory CD45RA+ cells were excluded by CCR7 positive selection of CD45RO-negative cells. Method: immunoSEQ multiplex PCR; TCRdb's copy keeps in-frame clones and lacks some. The sample holds about 2.2 million clones; roughly 91% are singletons and the top ten take about 1.5%. The sequenced material came from naive CD8+ T cells from PBMCs. These receptors were collected from a man aged 18 to 29 in good health. Some clones in this sample may be carry-over from other donors' samples.

The rearrangement joins TRBV27 to TRBJ2-7, with D possibly being TRBD2 (6 bases). Trimming removed 6 bases at V and 2 bases at J, with 17 bases between. The length of the CDR3 is 15 residues. Looked up from germline, CDR1 is MNHEY and CDR2 is SMNVEV (reference sequence). The CDR3 reads CASSPWRGVTYEQYF. DNA for the CDR3: TGTGCCAGCAGCCCATGGCGGGGAGTAACCTACGAGCAGTACTTC.

The chain couples TRBV9 to TRBJ1-3, with D hard to call. V was shortened by 4 bases and J by 6 bases, with 8 bases between the two germline ends. The CDR3 sequence is 12 residues long. Germline CDR1 SGDLS, CDR2 YYNGEE. The CDR3 loop reads CASSPRENTIYF. CDR3 bases: TGTGCCAGCAGCCCTCGGGAAAACACCATATATTTT.

The rearrangement uses TRBV5-4 and TRBJ1-1; D gene unclear. Germline CDR1 and CDR2: SGHNT and YYREEE (reference sequence). V dropped 2 bases and J dropped 5 bases, with 10 bases sitting between them. The CDR3 spans 13 residues. DNA of the CDR3: TGTGCCAGCAGCTTCGGCCCAGAGACTGAAGCTTTCTTT. Translating it yields CASSFGPETEAFF.

The chain employs TRBV27 and TRBJ2-1, with 7 positions matching TRBD2. The V segment lost 2 bases and the J segment 9 bases; nucleotides outside the gene matches: 7. This CDR3 region has 14 residues. The germline V gene encodes CDR1 MNHEY and CDR2 SMNVEV (reference sequence). CDR3 in amino acids: CASSLRDYIGEQFF. In nucleotides, the CDR3 is TGTGCCAGCAGTTTACGGGACTACATCGGTGAGCAGTTCTTC.

This clone was detected only once. V and J are TRBV7-2 and TRBJ2-3; 8 positions agree with TRBD1. The CDR3 consists of 14 residues. V gave up 8 bases and J gave up 6 bases; unmatched junction bases: 10. Germline-derived CDR1 and CDR2 are SGHTA and FQGNSA. The CDR3 sequence is CASGGQGAVDTQYF. In DNA form, the CDR3 reads TGTGCCAGCGGGGGGCAGGGGGCGGTGGATACGCAGTATTTT.

The gene calls are TRBV15 and TRBJ2-3; TRBD2 might be the D (6 bases). Germline V CDR1 and CDR2: LNHNV, YYDKDF (reference sequence). The CDR3 runs 16 residues. V was shortened by 0 bases and J by 2 bases, with 12 bases between the two germline ends. The CDR3 DNA sequence: TGTGCCACCAGCAGAGATGGCGGGGTTTCCACAGATACGCAGTATTTT. Translation: CATSRDGGVSTDTQYF.

The CDR3 loop is CASSSGPEDLRVYF. As DNA, the CDR3 is TGTGCCAGCAGCTCGGGACCAGAAGATTTACGGGTGTACTTC. The V and J genes are TRBV11-1 and TRBJ2-7; D may be TRBD1 or TRBD2 (5 bases each). Germline V gene lookup returns CDR1 SGHAT and CDR2 FQDESV (reference sequence). Trimming left V 4 bases short and J 12 bases short, with 22 bases between. This CDR3 is built from 14 residues.

The rearrangement links TRBV18 to TRBJ1-4; maybe TRBD1 (5 bases). Germline values: CDR1 KGHSH, CDR2 LQKENI. V was clipped by 3 bases and J by 7 bases, with 6 bases between them. The CDR3 sequence is 12 residues long. CDR3 sequence: CASSPGTEKLFF. The CDR3 DNA reads TGTGCCAGCTCACCGGGGACTGAAAAACTGTTTTTT.

A note on this clone: Other DNA sequences in the same sample also yield this CDR3. J is TRBJ2-7 and V is TRBV9; 7 bases match TRBD1. The length of the CDR3 is 14 residues. The germline CDR1 and CDR2 sequences are SGDLS and YYNGEE. J gave up 2 bases and V 4 bases, and 6 bases lay outside the gene matches. For the CDR3, the DNA is TGTGCCAGCAGCCCCCGGGACAGACCCTACGAGCAGTACTTC. It translates to CASSPRDRPYEQYF. The whole variable domain, filled in from reference TRBV9 and TRBJ2-7, reads DSGVTQTPKHLITATGQRVTLRCSPRSGDLSVYWYQQSLDQGLQFLIQYYNGEERAKGNILERFSAQQFPDLHSELNLSSLELGDSALYFCASSPRDRPYEQYFGPGTRLTVT.

V and J are TRBV7-9 and TRBJ1-4, with D uncertain. V lost 3 bases to trimming and J lost 5 bases, with 10 bases between them. Germline V lookup: CDR1 SEHNR, CDR2 FQNEAQ (reference sequence). The CDR3 totals 14 residues. The CDR3 protein is CASSFGGANEKLFF. The CDR3, as DNA: TGTGCCAGCAGCTTCGGCGGTGCCAATGAAAAACTGTTTTTT.

V and J are TRBV6-5 and TRBJ1-2; no clear D gene. The CDR3 loop spans 14 amino acids. The V end lost 0 bases, the J end lost 3 bases, and 8 bases lay between the germline ends. Per the germline V gene, CDR1 is MNHEY and CDR2 is SVGAGI. CDR3 nucleotides: TGTGCCAGCAGTTACTCGGACGGATACTATGGCTACACCTTC. Amino acids: CASSYSDGYYGYTF.

This clone appeared once. The chain links TRBV19 to TRBJ1-4, with a possible D match to TRBD1 (6 bases). Trimming took 5 bases from V and 0 from J, leaving 10 bases between them. The V gene's germline CDR1 is LNHDA and CDR2 SQIVND (reference sequence). The CDR3 runs 15 residues. The CDR3 region is CASSQGLATNEKLFF. The CDR3, as DNA: TGTGCCAGTAGTCAGGGGTTGGCAACTAATGAAAAACTGTTTTTT.

The rearrangement uses TRBV30 and TRBJ2-5; TRBD2 matches at 7 bases. With 0 bases clipped from V and 1 base from J, the junction kept 8 bases outside the gene matches. Germline CDR1 and CDR2: GTSNPN and SVGIG (reference sequence). The CDR3 consists of 16 residues. DNA for the CDR3: TGTGCCTGGAGTGTAATAGGGCGGGAGACCCAAGAGACCCAGTACTTC. Its translation: CAWSVIGRETQETQYF.

V gene TRBV4-1 combines with J gene TRBJ2-1, with 8 nucleotides matching TRBD2. The germline gives CDR1 MGHRA, CDR2 YSYEKL. This CDR3 region has 17 residues. J gave up 4 bases and V 3 bases, and 11 bases lay outside the gene matches. This chain's CDR3 is CASSQPPGLEGYNEQFF. CDR3 bases: TGCGCCAGCAGCCAGCCTCCGGGACTAGAAGGGTACAATGAGCAGTTCTTC.

V is TRBV28 and J is TRBJ1-1; no reliable D call. This CDR3 contains 13 residues. V gave up 1 base and J gave up 6 bases, with 9 bases separating them. Germline V lookup: CDR1 MDHEN, CDR2 SYDVKM. CDR3 in DNA: TGTGCCAGCAGTTTATCCCCCGTGGCTGAAGCTTTCTTT. Translating gives CASSLSPVAEAFF.

This clone was observed a few times. The chain is built from TRBV30 and TRBJ1-2; TRBD1 might be the D (5 bases). This CDR3 spans 13 amino acids. Trimming took 4 bases from V and 0 from J, leaving 9 bases between them. Germline V gives CDR1 GTSNPN, CDR2 SVGIG (reference sequence). The CDR3 coding sequence is TGTGCCTGGACCATAGGGGCTAACTATGGCTACACCTTC. The encoded protein is CAWTIGANYGYTF.

The chain links TRBV7-9 to TRBJ1-5, with D possibly TRBD1 on 6 matching bases. This CDR3 has 15 amino acids. Trimming stripped 5 bases from V and 0 bases from J, with 11 bases between. Germline CDR1 is SEHNR and CDR2 is FQNEAQ (reference sequence). This CDR3 is CASSPWTDSNQPQHF. The CDR3 DNA reads TGTGCCAGCAGCCCATGGACAGATAGCAATCAGCCCCAGCATTTT.

The chain recombines TRBV28 with TRBJ1-5; 10 bases fit TRBD1. This CDR3 contains 17 residues. CDR1 and CDR2 from the germline V gene are MDHEN and SYDVKM. Trimming removed 5 bases from V and 9 bases from J; junction bases left unmatched: 16. The CDR3, as DNA: TGTGCCAGCAGTCCCCCGAGGACAGGGGGGGGAACGTGGCCCCAGCATTTT. This codes for CASSPPRTGGGTWPQHF.

Concerning this clone itself: Other DNA sequences in this sample translate to the same CDR3. The chain combines TRBV11-2 with TRBJ1-1; D uncertain. V lost 1 base, J lost 0 bases, and 6 bases lay in between. The CDR3 length is 14 residues. Germline CDR1 SGHAT, CDR2 FQNNGV. This CDR3 reads CASSLAGLNTEAFF. CDR3 sequence (DNA): TGTGCCAGCAGCTTAGCGGGTCTGAACACTGAAGCTTTCTTT.

This chain connects TRBV7-2 to TRBJ1-5, with no clear D. Trimming cost V 7 bases and J 4 bases, with 8 bases left between them. CDR3 length: 12 residues. CDR1 is SGHTA, CDR2 FQGNSA, per germline. CDR3 in amino acids: CASTEQNQPQHF. DNA of the CDR3: TGTGCCAGCACGGAACAGAATCAGCCCCAGCATTTT.

The V gene is TRBV9, the J gene TRBJ2-7, with TRBD2 matching over 8 bases. The ends lost 4 bases at V and 4 bases at J; junction bases unmatched: 13. Germline assignment: CDR1 SGDLS and CDR2 YYNGEE. This CDR3 region has 16 residues. CDR3 protein: CASSPAAGLDVYEQYF. CDR3 in DNA: TGTGCCAGCAGCCCCGCGGCGGGACTAGACGTATACGAGCAGTACTTC.

The rearrangement joins TRBV27 to TRBJ1-1, with TRBD1 identical over 7 bases. Unmatched junction bases numbered 6, after V lost 3 bases and J lost 5 bases. CDR3 length equals 14 residues. CDR1 and CDR2 (germline): MNHEY, SMNVEV (reference sequence). CDR3 coding DNA: TGTGCCAGCAGTTTCACAGGGGCGAGAACTGAAGCTTTCTTT. Amino acids: CASSFTGARTEAFF.

This chain uses TRBV4-3 with TRBJ2-7; the match to TRBD1 covers 10 bases. The CDR3 sequence is 16 residues long. The V gene's germline CDR1 is LGHNA and CDR2 YSLEER. The V segment lost 1 base and the J segment 3 bases; nucleotides outside the gene matches: 6. CDR3 loop: CASSQGVGTGDYEQYF. The CDR3 DNA reads TGCGCCAGCAGCCAAGGGGTAGGGACAGGGGACTACGAGCAGTACTTC.

This rearrangement joins TRBV7-2 to TRBJ2-7; TRBD1 matches at 8 bases. CDR3 length: 18 residues. V trimming: 5 bases; J trimming: 1 base; junction bases outside the gene matches: 16. CDR1 and CDR2 from the germline V gene are SGHTA and FQGNSA. Here the CDR3 DNA reads TGTGCCAGCAGCCTATATAAGCTTAGACAGGGGCGATCCTACGAGCAGTACTTC. Translation: CASSLYKLRQGRSYEQYF.

The chain combines TRBV19 with TRBJ1-1; D not certain. Trimming left V 0 bases short and J 4 bases short, with 27 bases between. CDR1 is LNHDA, CDR2 SQIVND, per germline (reference sequence). CDR3 length equals 20 residues. The CDR3 DNA sequence: TGTGCCAGTAGTATAGAGGGGTATTGGCTTGAGGGTCAAGTGGGCACTGAAGCTTTCTTT. Its translation is CASSIEGYWLEGQVGTEAFF.

In this sample, this clone turned up once. The genes are TRBV2 and TRBJ2-7; 14 bases fit TRBD2. This CDR3 comprises 16 residues. V lost 5 bases to trimming and J lost 0 bases; unmatched junction nucleotides: 3. The germline gives CDR1 SNHLY, CDR2 FYNNEI. CDR3 residues: CASSSGTSGSSYEQYF. In DNA form, the CDR3 reads TGTGCCAGCAGTTCCGGGACTAGCGGGAGCTCCTACGAGCAGTACTTC.

This chain links TRBV7-9 with TRBJ2-1; 7 bases map to TRBD1. This CDR3 is 18 amino acids long. CDR1 and CDR2 from the germline V gene are SEHNR and FQNEAQ (reference sequence). The V gene end was trimmed by 1 base and the J gene end by 3 bases; junction bases not matched to a gene: 12. The CDR3 sequence: CASSLGGKSGTVYNEQFF. The CDR3 DNA sequence: TGTGCCAGCAGCTTAGGTGGGAAGTCCGGGACAGTCTACAATGAGCAGTTCTTC.